What follows are 29 T cell receptor beta chains derived from one specimen sequenced in a study of blood T cells in healthy people across ages. Primed by a sample-barcoded 5' primer and a J-beta primer mix, a second PCR proceeded for 7 to 11 cycles. TCRdb re-analysed the 5' RACE reads in MiXCR, keeping a single row per CDR3 protein. The table shows 1.4 million or so distinct CDR3 sequences, with under 55% occurring only once. The source material was blood. These receptor sequences come from a woman aged 18-30 years in good health.

As to this clonotype: A read error is possible here, since a much larger clone lies one base away. The chain links TRBV7-2 to TRBJ2-7; D is perhaps TRBD1 (6 bases). This CDR3 is 15 amino acids long. CDR1 is SGHTA, CDR2 FQGNSA, per germline. V gave up 2 bases and J gave up 0 bases, with 11 bases separating them. The CDR3 DNA reads as TGTGCCAGCAGCTTAACCGGGACACCCTCCTACGAGCAGTACTTC. Translating it yields CASSLTGTPSYEQYF.

This clonotype was counted only a few times. This chain connects TRBV6-2 or TRBV6-3 to TRBJ2-1; 7 bases fit TRBD2. The CDR3 runs to 11 residues. Unmatched junction bases numbered 7, after V lost 5 bases and J lost 15 bases. Germline V gives CDR1 MNHEY, CDR2 SVGEGT. CDR3 protein: CASSLAVVRFF. CDR3 sequence (DNA): TGTGCCAGCAGTCTAGCGGTGGTACGGTTCTTC.

The chain has TRBV5-1 and TRBJ2-7; D is unclear. CDR1 is SGHRS, CDR2 YFSETQ, per germline. Trimming shortened V by 3 bases and J by 1 base, and 11 bases separated the two germline ends. This CDR3 contains 14 residues. The CDR3 DNA reads as TGCGCCAGCAGCTCAGGCCACACGTCCTACGAGCAGTACTTC. Encoded protein: CASSSGHTSYEQYF.

V and J are TRBV12-3 or TRBV12-4 and TRBJ1-2, with D possibly matching TRBD1 (5 bases). This CDR3 contains 14 residues. V lost 4 bases and J lost 7, with 16 bases in between. CDR3 sequence reads: CASSSTGRGGGYTF. The CDR3 nucleotides are TGTGCCAGCAGTTCCACGGGACGGGGTGGTGGCTACACCTTC.

This clonotype was observed a few times. This sequence joins TRBV20-1 and TRBJ2-7; D unclear. The V end lost 0 bases, the J end lost 2 bases, and 11 bases lay between the germline ends. This CDR3 region has 14 residues. Germline V gives CDR1 DFQATT, CDR2 SNEGSKA (reference sequence). CDR3 sequence: CSAREAEHAYEQYF. The CDR3 DNA follows: TGCAGTGCTAGAGAGGCAGAACACGCCTACGAGCAGTACTTC.

This clonotype was seen a handful of times. A read error may produce the germline difference seen at one junction end. The CDR3 coding sequence is TGTGCCAGCAGTTTGGGACTAGCGTCAGAGACCCAGTACTTC. This encodes CASSLGLASETQYF. V and J are TRBV5-1 and TRBJ2-5; 10 bases are shared with TRBD2. This CDR3 is built from 14 residues. CDR1 is SGHRS and CDR2 is YFSETQ in the germline V gene. Drawing the rest from reference TRBV5-1 and TRBJ2-5, the complete variable domain is KAGVTQTPRYLIKTRGQQVTLSCSPISGHRSVSWYQQTPGQGLQFLFEYFSETQRNKGNFPGRFSGRQFSNSRSEMNVSTLELGDSALYLCASSLGLASETQYFGPGTRLLVL.

In this sample, this clonotype turned up a few times. The chain recombines TRBV6-5 with TRBJ1-5, with 11 nucleotides matching TRBD1. With 0 bases clipped from V and 5 bases from J, the junction kept 6 bases outside the gene matches. The CDR3 sequence is 17 residues long. Germline CDR1 and CDR2: MNHEY and SVGAGI. CDR3 sequence: CASSYSRTGGAYQPQHF. CDR3 nucleotide sequence: TGTGCCAGCAGTTACTCGAGGACAGGGGGCGCTTATCAGCCCCAGCATTTT.

This clonotype was picked up many times. The rearrangement joins TRBV7-2 to TRBJ1-4, with TRBD1 as a possible D gene (6 bases). V was shortened by 5 bases and J by 4 bases, with 14 bases between the two germline ends. The CDR3 has 15 residues. The germline V gene has CDR1 SGHTA and CDR2 FQGNSA. The CDR3 sequence: CASSLQGSHNEKLFF. CDR3 sequence (DNA): TGTGCCAGCAGCCTACAGGGAAGTCATAATGAAAAACTGTTTTTT.

The rearrangement links TRBV25-1 to TRBJ2-1; D unclear. Trimming stripped 1 base from V and 4 bases from J, with 14 bases between. Germline lookup yields CDR1 MGHDK and CDR2 SYGVNS. CDR3 length: 16 residues. CDR3 residues: CASSESGGTIYNEQFF. CDR3 nucleotide sequence: TGTGCCAGCAGTGAATCGGGCGGAACAATTTACAATGAGCAGTTCTTC.

In the case of this clonotype: One junction end does not reproduce the germline sequence, and a read error may be involved. V usage is TRBV12-3 or TRBV12-4 and J usage is TRBJ2-1; no reliable D call. This CDR3 has 12 residues. The CDR3 DNA follows: TGTGCCGGCAGTTTAGCCGGACCCGGGCAGTTCTTC. It encodes CAGSLAGPGQFF.

The chain is built from TRBV13 and TRBJ2-7; tentative D call: TRBD2 (6 bases). The CDR3 extends over 15 amino acids. V lost 4 bases, J lost 2 bases, and 15 bases lay in between. The V gene's germline CDR1 is PRHDT and CDR2 FYEKMQ (reference sequence). The CDR3 DNA reads TGTGCCAGCAGCTCGAGGCGGGATATCCCCTACGAGCAGTACTTC. Residues: CASSSRRDIPYEQYF.

This clonotype was counted between two and nine times. V gene TRBV6-2 or TRBV6-3 combines with J gene TRBJ2-6; the D is unclear. Germline V gives CDR1 MNHEY, CDR2 SVGEGT. V gave up 7 bases and J gave up 2 bases, with 12 bases separating them. This CDR3 has 15 residues. CDR3 region: CASTASKTGANVLTF. The CDR3 DNA follows: TGTGCCAGCACCGCGTCGAAGACTGGGGCCAACGTCCTGACTTTC.

The chain carries TRBV4-3 and TRBJ2-3; the D gene could be TRBD1 or TRBD2 (5 bases each). Germline values: CDR1 LGHNA, CDR2 YSLEER. Trimming shortened V by 0 bases and J by 3 bases, and 13 bases separated the two germline ends. The CDR3 loop spans 16 amino acids. DNA of the CDR3: TGCGCCAGCAGCCAAGATCCGGGACCCGGGACAGATACGCAGTATTTT. Protein product: CASSQDPGPGTDTQYF.

The chain employs TRBV20-1 and TRBJ1-5, with no clear D. Germline CDR1 DFQATT, CDR2 SNEGSKA (reference sequence). The V end lost 0 bases, the J end lost 0 bases, and 18 bases lay between the germline ends. The CDR3 sequence is 18 residues long. DNA of the CDR3: TGCAGTGCTAGAGACCGGGTTGGCGGCGGCCATAGCAATCAGCCCCAGCATTTT. Its translation is CSARDRVGGGHSNQPQHF.

The V and J genes are TRBV24-1 and TRBJ2-3; perhaps TRBD2 as D (6 bases). V was shortened by 2 bases and J by 4 bases, with 18 bases between the two germline ends. CDR1 and CDR2 from the germline V gene are KGHDR and SFDVKD. The CDR3 consists of 17 residues. DNA of the CDR3: TGTGCCACCAGTGATTCCTGGCCGGGAGCCCCGCCAGATACGCAGTATTTT. This sequence encodes CATSDSWPGAPPDTQYF.

CDR3 DNA sequence: TGCGCCAGCAGCAGGGGACTAGCGATGGACAATGAGCAGTTCTTC. Protein product: CASSRGLAMDNEQFF. This chain links TRBV5-1 with TRBJ2-1; 10 positions match TRBD2. Germline CDR1 SGHRS, CDR2 YFSETQ. The CDR3 has 15 amino acids. With V trimmed by 4 bases and J by 5 bases, 6 bases remained unmatched.

The rearrangement uses TRBV12-3 or TRBV12-4 and TRBJ2-5, with TRBD2 identical over 9 bases. CDR3 length: 18 residues. With 1 base clipped from V and 4 bases from J, the junction kept 13 bases outside the gene matches. CDR3 residues: CASSLVGLATKGRETQYF. In DNA, the CDR3 is TGTGCCAGCAGTTTAGTTGGACTAGCGACCAAGGGGCGAGAGACCCAGTACTTC.

The sample holds a few counts of this clonotype. The rearrangement joins TRBV7-2 to TRBJ2-1; the match to TRBD1 covers 7 bases. Germline V CDR1 and CDR2: SGHTA, FQGNSA. Trimming cost V 3 bases and J 9 bases; bases outside gene matches: 8. The CDR3 spans 14 residues. The CDR3 region is CASSFKKQGSEQFF. DNA for the CDR3: TGTGCCAGCAGCTTTAAGAAACAGGGGAGTGAGCAGTTCTTC.

The chain employs TRBV30 and TRBJ1-5; 7 bases align to TRBD1. This CDR3 comprises 11 residues. The ends lost 2 bases at V and 13 bases at J; junction bases unmatched: 5. Germline V gene sequence: CDR1 GTSNPN, CDR2 SVGIG (reference sequence). CDR3 residues: CAWSYGGQQHF. The CDR3 nucleotides are TGTGCCTGGAGTTACGGGGGACAGCAGCATTTT.

The rearrangement joins TRBV4-1 to TRBJ2-3; D might be TRBD2 (6 bases). In germline, CDR1 is MGHRA, CDR2 YSYEKL. This CDR3 has 16 amino acids. V lost 0 bases to trimming and J lost 2 bases, with 12 bases between them. The chain's CDR3 is CASSQERGLYTDTQYF. The CDR3 DNA is TGCGCCAGCAGCCAAGAGAGGGGACTCTACACAGATACGCAGTATTTT.

This clonotype was picked up a small number of times. J is TRBJ2-1 and V is TRBV3-1, with 11 bases aligning to TRBD2. The CDR3 has 16 residues. The V and J ends lost 2 bases and 3 bases, in that order; junction bases with no gene match: 3. Germline assignment: CDR1 LGHDT and CDR2 YNNKEL (reference sequence). CDR3 loop: CASSQSSGGLYNEQFF. CDR3 DNA: TGTGCCAGCAGCCAATCTAGCGGGGGGCTCTACAATGAGCAGTTCTTC.

Only a few counts were recorded for this clonotype. The CDR3 reads CASSPRQGRRDTQYF. The DNA for the CDR3 is TGTGCCAGCAGCCCCAGACAGGGCCGTCGAGATACGCAGTATTTT. This chain connects TRBV7-2 to TRBJ2-3; TRBD1 matches at 7 bases. The CDR3 sequence is 15 residues long. Trimming removed 5 bases from V and 5 bases from J; junction bases left unmatched: 10. The germline V gene encodes CDR1 SGHTA and CDR2 FQGNSA. Based on the CDR3 plus reference TRBV7-2 and TRBJ2-3, the full variable domain is GAGVSQSPSNKVTEKGKDVELRCDPISGHTALYWYRQSLGQGLEFLIYFQGNSAPDKSGLPSDRFSAERTGGSVSTLTIQRTQQEDSAVYLCASSPRQGRRDTQYFGPGTRLTVL.

This clonotype was seen ten or more times. J is TRBJ2-7 and V is TRBV20-1; D unclear. This CDR3 is built from 12 residues. CDR1 and CDR2 (germline): DFQATT, SNEGSKA (reference sequence). Trimming removed 3 bases from V and 1 base from J, with 7 bases in between. The chain's CDR3 is CSARESSYEQYF. The CDR3 DNA follows: TGCAGTGCTAGGGAGTCGTCCTACGAGCAGTACTTC.

This clonotype was picked up a small number of times. V is TRBV15 and J is TRBJ1-1; the D is unclear. Germline V lookup: CDR1 LNHNV, CDR2 YYDKDF (reference sequence). The CDR3 is 15 residues long. V dropped 0 bases and J dropped 1 base, with 9 bases sitting between them. CDR3: CATSRDITKNTEAFF. The CDR3 DNA is TGTGCCACCAGCAGAGATATCACAAAGAACACTGAAGCTTTCTTT.

This clonotype came up a few times. The chain combines TRBV20-1 with TRBJ1-2, with D unclear. V shed 8 bases and J shed 8 bases, with 24 bases lying between them. The CDR3 contains 14 residues. CDR1 DFQATT and CDR2 SNEGSKA come from the germline V gene (reference sequence). In DNA, the CDR3 is TGCAGTTCCTACTACCGGGGATGGCTGGGCGGCTACACCTTC. It specifies CSSYYRGWLGGYTF.

This clonotype was seen repeatedly, ten times or more. V gene TRBV29-1 combines with J gene TRBJ1-2, with 8 bases fitting TRBD1. Germline V gene sequence: CDR1 SQVTM, CDR2 ANQGSEA. Germline trimming cut 4 bases from V and 4 bases from J; bases unmatched to any gene: 5. This CDR3 has 13 residues. CDR3 amino acids: CSVGTGPSYGYTF. CDR3 in DNA: TGCAGCGTTGGGACAGGGCCATCCTATGGCTACACCTTC.

This clonotype was seen a handful of times. V gene TRBV12-3 or TRBV12-4 combines with J gene TRBJ2-4; tentatively, D is TRBD2 (6 bases). The CDR3 sequence is 16 residues long. V was clipped by 1 base and J by 13 bases, with 23 bases between them. The CDR3 loop reads CASSLGVLAPTSQQYF. CDR3 nucleotides: TGTGCCAGCAGTTTAGGGGTCCTAGCCCCCACTAGCCAGCAGTACTTC.

The gene calls are TRBV6-2 or TRBV6-3 and TRBJ2-7, with 7 bases fitting TRBD2. With 2 bases clipped from V and 7 bases from J, the junction kept 8 bases outside the gene matches. Germline assignment: CDR1 MNHEY and CDR2 SVGEGT. The CDR3 spans 14 residues. CDR3 region: CASSYPGTINEQYF. The CDR3 DNA is TGTGCCAGCAGTTACCCCGGGACTATCAATGAGCAGTACTTC.

The chain uses TRBV4-3 and TRBJ2-4, with 7 bases fitting TRBD1. The end of the DNA fits TRBJ2-7 better, so the J call may be wrong. The CDR3 is 15 amino acids. The germline gives CDR1 LGHNA, CDR2 YSLEER. The CDR3 sequence is CASSQGPGQVYEQYF. The CDR3 bases are TGCGCCAGCAGCCAAGGACCTGGACAGGTCTACGAGCAGTACTTC.